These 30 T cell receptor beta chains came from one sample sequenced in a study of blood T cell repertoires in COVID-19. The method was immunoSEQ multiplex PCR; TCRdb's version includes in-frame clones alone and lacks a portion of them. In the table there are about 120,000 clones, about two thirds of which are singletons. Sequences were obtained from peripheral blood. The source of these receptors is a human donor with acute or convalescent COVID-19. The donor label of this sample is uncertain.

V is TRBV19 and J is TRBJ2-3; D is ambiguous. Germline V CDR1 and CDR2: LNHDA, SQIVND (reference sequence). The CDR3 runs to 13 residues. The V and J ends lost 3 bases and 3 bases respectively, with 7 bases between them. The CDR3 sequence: CASSIQDTDTQYF. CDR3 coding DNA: TGTGCCAGTAGTATCCAGGATACAGATACGCAGTATTTT.

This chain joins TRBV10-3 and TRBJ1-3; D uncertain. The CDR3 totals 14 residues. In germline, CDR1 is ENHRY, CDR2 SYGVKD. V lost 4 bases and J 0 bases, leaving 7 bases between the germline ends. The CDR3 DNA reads TGTGCCATCAGTGGCACCAGCTCTGGAAACACCATATATTTT. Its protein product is CAISGTSSGNTIYF.

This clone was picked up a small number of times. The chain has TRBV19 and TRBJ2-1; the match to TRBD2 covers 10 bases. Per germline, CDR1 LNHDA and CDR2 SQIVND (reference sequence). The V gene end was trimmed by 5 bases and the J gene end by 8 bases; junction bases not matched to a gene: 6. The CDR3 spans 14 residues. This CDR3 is CASSFQRGGYEQFF. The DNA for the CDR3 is TGTGCCAGTAGTTTCCAGCGGGGGGGTTATGAGCAGTTCTTC.

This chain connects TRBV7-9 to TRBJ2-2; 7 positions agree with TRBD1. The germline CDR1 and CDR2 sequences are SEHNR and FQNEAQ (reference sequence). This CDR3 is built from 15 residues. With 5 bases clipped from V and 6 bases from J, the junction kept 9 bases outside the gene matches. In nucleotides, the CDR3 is TGTGCCAGCAGCCCGATCGAGGGGGCGGCCGGGGAGCTGTTTTTT. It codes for CASSPIEGAAGELFF.

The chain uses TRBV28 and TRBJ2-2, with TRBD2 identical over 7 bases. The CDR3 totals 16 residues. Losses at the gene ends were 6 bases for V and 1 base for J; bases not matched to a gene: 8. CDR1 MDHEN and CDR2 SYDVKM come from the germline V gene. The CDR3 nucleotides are TGTGCCAGCAGCCCGAACGGCGGGGGGAACACCGGGGAGCTGTTTTTT. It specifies CASSPNGGGNTGELFF.

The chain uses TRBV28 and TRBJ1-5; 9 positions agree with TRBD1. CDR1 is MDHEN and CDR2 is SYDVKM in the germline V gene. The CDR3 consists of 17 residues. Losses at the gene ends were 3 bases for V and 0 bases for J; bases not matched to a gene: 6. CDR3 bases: TGTGCCAGCAGTTTCGGACAGGGGTTAAATAGCAATCAGCCCCAGCATTTT. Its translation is CASSFGQGLNSNQPQHF.

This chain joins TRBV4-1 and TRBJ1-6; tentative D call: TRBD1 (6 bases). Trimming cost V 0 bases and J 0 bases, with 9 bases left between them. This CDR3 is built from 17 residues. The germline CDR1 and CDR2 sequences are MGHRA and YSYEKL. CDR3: CASSQDRGGSYNSPLHF. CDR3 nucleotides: TGCGCCAGCAGCCAAGATAGGGGGGGCTCCTATAATTCACCCCTCCACTTT.

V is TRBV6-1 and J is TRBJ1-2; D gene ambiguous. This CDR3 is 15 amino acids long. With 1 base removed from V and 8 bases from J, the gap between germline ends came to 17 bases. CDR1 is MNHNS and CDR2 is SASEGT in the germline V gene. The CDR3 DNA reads TGTGCCAGCAGTGAAGGTCGGAGGGTAGTTGGAGGCTACACCTTC. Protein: CASSEGRRVVGGYTF.

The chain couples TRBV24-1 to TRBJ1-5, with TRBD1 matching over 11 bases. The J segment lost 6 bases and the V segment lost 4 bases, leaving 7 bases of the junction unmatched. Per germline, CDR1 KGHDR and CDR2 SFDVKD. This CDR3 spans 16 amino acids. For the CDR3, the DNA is TGTGCCACCAGTGACAGTGGGACAGGGGGTGGTCAGCCCCAGCATTTT. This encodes CATSDSGTGGGQPQHF.

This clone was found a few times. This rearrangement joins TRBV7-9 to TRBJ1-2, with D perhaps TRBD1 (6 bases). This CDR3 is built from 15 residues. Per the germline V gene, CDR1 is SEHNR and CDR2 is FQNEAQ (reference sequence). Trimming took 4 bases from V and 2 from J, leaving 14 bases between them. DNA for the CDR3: TGTGCCAGCAGCTCCAGCAGGACAGCCAACTATGGCTACACCTTC. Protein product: CASSSSRTANYGYTF. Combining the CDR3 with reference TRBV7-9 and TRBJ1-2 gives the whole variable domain DTGVSQNPRHKITKRGQNVTFRCDPISEHNRLYWYRQTLGQGPEFLTYFQNEAQLEKSRLLSDRFSAERPKGSFSTLEIQRTEQGDSAMYLCASSSSRTANYGYTFGSGTRLTVV.

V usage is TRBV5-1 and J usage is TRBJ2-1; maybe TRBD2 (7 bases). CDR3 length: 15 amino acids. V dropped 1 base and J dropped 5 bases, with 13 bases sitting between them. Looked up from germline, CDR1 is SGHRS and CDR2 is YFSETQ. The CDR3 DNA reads TGCGCCAGCAGCTTGACGGCGGGGGACAACAATGAGCAGTTCTTC. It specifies CASSLTAGDNNEQFF.

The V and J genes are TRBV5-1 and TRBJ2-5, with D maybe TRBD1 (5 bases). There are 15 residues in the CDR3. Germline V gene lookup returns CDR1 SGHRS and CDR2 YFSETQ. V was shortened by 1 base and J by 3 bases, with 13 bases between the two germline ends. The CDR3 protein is CASSLYQGREETQYF. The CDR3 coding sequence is TGCGCCAGCAGCTTGTATCAGGGAAGAGAAGAGACCCAGTACTTC.

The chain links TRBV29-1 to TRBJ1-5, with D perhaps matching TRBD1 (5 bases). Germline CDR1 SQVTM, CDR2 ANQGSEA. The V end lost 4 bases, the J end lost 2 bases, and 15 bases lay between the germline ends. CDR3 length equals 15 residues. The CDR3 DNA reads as TGCAGCGTTGTAGACAGCGGATTTGGCAATCAGCCCCAGCATTTT. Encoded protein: CSVVDSGFGNQPQHF.

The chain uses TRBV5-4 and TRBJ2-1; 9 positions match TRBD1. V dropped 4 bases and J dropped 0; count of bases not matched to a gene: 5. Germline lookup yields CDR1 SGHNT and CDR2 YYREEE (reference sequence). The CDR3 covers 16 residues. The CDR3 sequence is CASSRTGGLSYNEQFF. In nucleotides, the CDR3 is TGTGCCAGCAGCCGAACAGGGGGCCTCTCCTACAATGAGCAGTTCTTC.

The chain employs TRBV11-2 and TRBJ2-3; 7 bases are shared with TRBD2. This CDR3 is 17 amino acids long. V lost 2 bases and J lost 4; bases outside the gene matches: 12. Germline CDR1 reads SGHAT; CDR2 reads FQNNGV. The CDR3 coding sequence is TGTGCCAGCAGCTTACAGCCCGGCGGCGGGGGAGCAGATACGCAGTATTTT. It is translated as CASSLQPGGGGADTQYF.

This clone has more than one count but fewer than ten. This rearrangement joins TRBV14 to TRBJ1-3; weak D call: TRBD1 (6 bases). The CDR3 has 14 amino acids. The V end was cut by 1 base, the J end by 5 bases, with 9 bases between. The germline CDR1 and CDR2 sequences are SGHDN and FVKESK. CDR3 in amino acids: CASSQGGQRNTIYF. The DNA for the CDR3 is TGTGCCAGCAGCCAAGGGGGGCAGAGAAACACCATATATTTT.

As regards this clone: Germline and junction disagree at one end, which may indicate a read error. Written as DNA, the CDR3 is TGTGCCAGCAGTTTGGACAGACTAGGCTATGGCTACACCTTC. This encodes CASSLDRLGYGYTF. The rearrangement links TRBV5-6 to TRBJ1-2; tentatively, D is TRBD1 (6 bases). There are 14 residues in the CDR3. The germline V gene has CDR1 SGHDT and CDR2 YYEEEE.

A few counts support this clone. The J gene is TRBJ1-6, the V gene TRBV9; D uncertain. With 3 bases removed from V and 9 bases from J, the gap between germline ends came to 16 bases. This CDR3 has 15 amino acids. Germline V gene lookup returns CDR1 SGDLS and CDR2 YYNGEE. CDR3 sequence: CASSASVDTTSPLHF. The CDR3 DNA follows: TGTGCCAGCAGCGCTTCAGTGGATACTACTTCACCCCTCCACTTT.

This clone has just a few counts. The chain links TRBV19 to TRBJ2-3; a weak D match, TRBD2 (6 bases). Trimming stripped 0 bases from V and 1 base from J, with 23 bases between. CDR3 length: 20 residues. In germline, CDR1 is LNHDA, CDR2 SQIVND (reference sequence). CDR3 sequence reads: CASSIDPSTRGSWGTDTQYF. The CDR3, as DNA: TGTGCCAGTAGTATAGATCCATCGACGCGGGGTAGTTGGGGCACAGATACGCAGTATTTT.

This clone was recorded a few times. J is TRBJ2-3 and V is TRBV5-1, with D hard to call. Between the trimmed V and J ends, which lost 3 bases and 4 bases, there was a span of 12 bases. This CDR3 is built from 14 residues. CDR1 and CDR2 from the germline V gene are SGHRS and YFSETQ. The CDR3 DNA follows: TGCGCCAGCAGCTATTATGGCACCTCAGATACGCAGTATTTT. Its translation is CASSYYGTSDTQYF.

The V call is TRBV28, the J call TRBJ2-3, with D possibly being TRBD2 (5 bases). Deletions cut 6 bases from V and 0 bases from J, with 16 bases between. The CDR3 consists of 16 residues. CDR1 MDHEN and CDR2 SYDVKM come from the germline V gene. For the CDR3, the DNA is TGTGCCAGCAGCGCTGCCTCGGGATCGAGCACAGATACGCAGTATTTT. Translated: CASSAASGSSTDTQYF.

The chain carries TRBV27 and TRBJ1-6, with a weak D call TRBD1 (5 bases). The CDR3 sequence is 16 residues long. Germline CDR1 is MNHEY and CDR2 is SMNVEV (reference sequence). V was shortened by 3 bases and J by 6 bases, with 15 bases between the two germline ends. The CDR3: CASSLGLLLGNSPLHF. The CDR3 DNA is TGTGCCAGCAGTTTGGGACTCCTGCTTGGTAATTCACCCCTCCACTTT.

CDR3 residues: CAIRPDRGAYEQYF. CDR3 DNA sequence: TGTGCCATCAGACCGGACAGGGGAGCCTACGAGCAGTACTTC. V gene TRBV10-3 combines with J gene TRBJ2-7; 9 nucleotides match TRBD1. J lost 2 bases, V lost 6 bases, and 5 bases had no gene match. Germline CDR1 and CDR2: ENHRY and SYGVKD. This CDR3 spans 14 amino acids.

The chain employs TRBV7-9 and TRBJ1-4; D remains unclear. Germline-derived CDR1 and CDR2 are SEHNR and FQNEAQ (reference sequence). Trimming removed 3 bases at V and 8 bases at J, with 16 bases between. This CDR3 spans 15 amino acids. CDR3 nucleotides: TGTGCCAGCAGCTTGGCTGGGAGAGGGAAGGAAAAACTGTTTTTT. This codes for CASSLAGRGKEKLFF.

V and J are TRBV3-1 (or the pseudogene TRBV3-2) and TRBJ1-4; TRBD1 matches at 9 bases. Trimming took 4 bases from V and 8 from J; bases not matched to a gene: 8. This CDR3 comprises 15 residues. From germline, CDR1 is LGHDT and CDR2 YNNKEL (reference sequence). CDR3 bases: TGTGCCAGCAGCCGATACGGGACAGGGTACGAAAAACTGTTTTTT. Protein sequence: CASSRYGTGYEKLFF.

The CDR3 sequence: CASWTGVYGYTF. DNA of the CDR3: TGTGCCTCCTGGACAGGGGTCTATGGCTACACCTTC. The chain recombines TRBV10-3 with TRBJ1-2, with 9 bases identical to TRBD1. CDR3 length equals 12 residues. Per the germline V gene, CDR1 is ENHRY and CDR2 is SYGVKD. Trimming at V came to 11 bases and at J to 4 bases, leaving 5 bases not matched to a gene.

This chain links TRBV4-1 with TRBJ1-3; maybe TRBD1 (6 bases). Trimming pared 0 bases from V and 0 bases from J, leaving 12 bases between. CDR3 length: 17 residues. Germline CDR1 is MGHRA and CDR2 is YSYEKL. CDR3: CASSQERTASSGNTIYF. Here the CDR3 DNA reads TGCGCCAGCAGCCAAGAACGGACAGCGAGCTCTGGAAACACCATATATTTT.

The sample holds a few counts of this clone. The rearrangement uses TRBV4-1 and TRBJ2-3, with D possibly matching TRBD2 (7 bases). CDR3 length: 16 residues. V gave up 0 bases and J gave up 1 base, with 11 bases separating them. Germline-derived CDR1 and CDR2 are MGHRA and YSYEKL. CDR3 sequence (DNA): TGCGCCAGCAGCCAAGATAACGGGGGGCGCACAGATACGCAGTATTTT. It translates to CASSQDNGGRTDTQYF.

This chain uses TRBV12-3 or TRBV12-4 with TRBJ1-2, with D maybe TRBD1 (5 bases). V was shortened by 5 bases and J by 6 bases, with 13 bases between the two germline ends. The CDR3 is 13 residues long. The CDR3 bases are TGTGCCAGCAGTCGACCTACAGGAAATGGCTACACCTTC. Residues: CASSRPTGNGYTF.

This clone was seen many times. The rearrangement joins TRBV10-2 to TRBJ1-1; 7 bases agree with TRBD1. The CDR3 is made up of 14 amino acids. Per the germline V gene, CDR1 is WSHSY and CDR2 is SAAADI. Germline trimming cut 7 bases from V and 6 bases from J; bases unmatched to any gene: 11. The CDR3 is CASKGPTGDPEAFF. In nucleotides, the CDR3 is TGCGCCAGCAAGGGCCCTACAGGGGACCCTGAAGCTTTCTTT.